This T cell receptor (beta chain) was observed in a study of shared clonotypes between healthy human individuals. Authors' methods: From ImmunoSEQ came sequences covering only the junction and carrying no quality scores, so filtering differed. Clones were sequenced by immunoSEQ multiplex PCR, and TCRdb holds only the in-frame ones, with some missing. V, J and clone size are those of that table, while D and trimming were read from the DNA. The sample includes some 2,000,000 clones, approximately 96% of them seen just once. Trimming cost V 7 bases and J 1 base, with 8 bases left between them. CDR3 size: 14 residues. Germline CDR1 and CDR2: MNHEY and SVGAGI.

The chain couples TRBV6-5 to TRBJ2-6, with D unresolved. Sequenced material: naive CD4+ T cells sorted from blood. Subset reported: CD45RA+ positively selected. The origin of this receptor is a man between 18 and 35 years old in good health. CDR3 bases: TGTGCCAGCACAAGTGGATCTGGGGCCAACGTCCTGACTTTC. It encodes CASTSGSGANVLTF.